This T cell receptor beta chain was recorded in a study of early T cells in non-severe SARS-CoV-2 infection. Across the study: Unsorted whole-blood RNA was sequenced in bulk, leaving chains unpaired.

CDR3 length: 15 residues. The germline gives CDR1 SNHLY, CDR2 FYNNEI. V lost 2 bases, J lost 4 bases, and 3 bases stayed unmatched. This clonotype came up many times. Its antigen is not known. One entry per CDR3 protein results from TCRdb running MiXCR on the 5' RACE reads. This table has 75,000 to 100,000 distinct CDR3 sequences, over 15% appearing once. Study conclusions and caveats: The matching step, a VDJdb search, favored anti-spike CD8 responses and missed private and CD4 specificities.

The sample consisted of whole blood. The chain couples TRBV2 to TRBJ2-1, with 9 bases identical to TRBD2. This sequence originates from an adult who was a healthcare worker with PCR-confirmed SARS-CoV-2 infection or an uninfected control (not recorded which). CDR3 nucleotides: TGTGCCAGCAGTGAACAAACTAGCGGGTACAATGAGCAGTTCTTC. Residues: CASSEQTSGYNEQFF.